The present T cell receptor beta chain was sequenced within a study of CD8 T cells in ankylosing spondylitis. Study results and caveats: A motif in TCR beta, a set of 8 or 9 highly homologous variants, appeared characteristic of ankylosing spondylitis blood. Reactive arthritis synovial fluid and blood previously showed some of these motif variants.

A quantitative 5'-RACE method, one with molecular barcodes, was used to make TCR beta libraries. From the 5' RACE reads, TCRdb called clonotypes with MiXCR, one entry per CDR3 protein. The sample yields under 550,000 distinct CDR3 sequences, roughly a quarter seen once. The CDR3 is made up of 18 amino acids. Germline V gene lookup returns CDR1 MDHEN and CDR2 SYDVKM. The V end lost 2 bases, the J end lost 2 bases, and 19 bases lay between the germline ends. A remark on this clonotype: Its target is unknown.

Sample: blood, either unsorted or a sorted T cell fraction (not recorded which). This sequence originates from a male donor with ankylosing spondylitis. This chain connects TRBV28 to TRBJ2-4; possibly TRBD2 for D (5 bases). CDR3 in amino acids: CASSLRHRAPGTKNIQYF. DNA of the CDR3: TGTGCCAGCAGTTTACGTCACCGGGCCCCCGGGACCAAAAACATTCAGTACTTC.